Presented here are 28 T cell receptor beta chains from one specimen sequenced in a study of response to subunit inactivated influenza vaccine. TCRdb redid the calling of the RT-PCR reads with MiXCR, one entry per CDR3 protein. This table holds 600,000 to 850,000 distinct CDR3 sequences, less than 15% found once. The sequenced sample was PBMCs from blood, obtained around 15 days before vaccination. These receptors all come from a man aged 45-65 years who received an inactivated influenza vaccine.

The genes are TRBV20-1 and TRBJ2-5, with TRBD2 matching over 11 bases. J was trimmed by 3 bases and V by 1 base; bases with no gene match: 4. The CDR3 sequence is 15 residues long. Germline V gene lookup returns CDR1 DFQATT and CDR2 SNEGSKA (reference sequence). The CDR3 region is CSARVAGGPEETQYF. CDR3 nucleotides: TGCAGTGCTAGAGTAGCGGGGGGGCCGGAAGAGACCCAGTACTTC.

The chain employs TRBV10-3 and TRBJ2-2; the D is unclear. The germline V gene has CDR1 ENHRY and CDR2 SYGVKD. V shed 4 bases and J shed 3 bases, with 6 bases lying between them. The CDR3 spans 13 residues. CDR3 DNA sequence: TGTGCCATCAGTGTTGGGTACACCGGGGAGCTGTTTTTT. Protein sequence: CAISVGYTGELFF.

As DNA, the CDR3 is TGTGCCAGCAGGGCCAGTCTGAACACTGAAGCTTTCTTT. Protein sequence: CASRASLNTEAFF. This chain connects TRBV2 to TRBJ1-1, with D unclear. Germline V lookup: CDR1 SNHLY, CDR2 FYNNEI. The CDR3 is made up of 13 amino acids. The V end lost 6 bases, the J end lost 0 bases, and 8 bases lay between the germline ends.

This clonotype came up a few times. The V and J genes are TRBV10-3 and TRBJ1-5, with 7 bases aligning to TRBD1. V was pared by 0 bases and J by 7 bases, with 6 bases of the junction left unmatched. The CDR3 sequence is 15 residues long. The germline gives CDR1 ENHRY, CDR2 SYGVKD. CDR3 region: CAISESTGWNQPQHF. As DNA, the CDR3 is TGTGCCATCAGTGAGTCGACAGGGTGGAACCAGCCCCAGCATTTT.

The chain uses TRBV20-1 and TRBJ1-5, with TRBD1 matching 7 bases. The ends lost 3 bases at V and 3 bases at J; junction bases unmatched: 5. This CDR3 spans 14 amino acids. From germline, CDR1 is DFQATT and CDR2 SNEGSKA (reference sequence). In nucleotides, the CDR3 is TGCAGTGCTAGCCGGGACAGCGACAATCAGCCCCAGCATTTT. Translating it yields CSASRDSDNQPQHF.

The sample holds a few counts of this clonotype. The V gene is TRBV4-1, the J gene TRBJ2-7; 8 bases are a match to TRBD1. The CDR3 covers 16 residues. The V and J ends lost 3 bases and 1 base, in that order; junction bases with no gene match: 8. Germline CDR1 MGHRA, CDR2 YSYEKL. The CDR3 nucleotides are TGCGCCAGCAGCCAGAATCTTGGACAGGGTTCCTACGAGCAGTACTTC. Amino acid sequence: CASSQNLGQGSYEQYF.

In this sample, this clonotype turned up many times. V usage is TRBV5-1 and J usage is TRBJ2-3; D possibly uses TRBD1 or TRBD2 (5 bases each). The CDR3 contains 17 residues. Trimming took off 0 bases at V and 2 bases at J, with 16 bases between the two ends. Germline CDR1 SGHRS, CDR2 YFSETQ. The CDR3 protein is CASSLGGATTFTDTQYF. The DNA of the CDR3 is TGCGCCAGCAGCTTGGGAGGGGCTACTACGTTCACAGATACGCAGTATTTT. Full variable domain (missing parts from reference TRBV5-1 and TRBJ2-3): KAGVTQTPRYLIKTRGQQVTLSCSPISGHRSVSWYQQTPGQGLQFLFEYFSETQRNKGNFPGRFSGRQFSNSRSEMNVSTLELGDSALYLCASSLGGATTFTDTQYFGPGTRLTVL.

This clonotype was observed a handful of times. The DNA for the CDR3 is TGTGCCAGCACCCGTGCCTCCTACAATGAGCAGTTCTTC. Translation: CASTRASYNEQFF. This sequence joins TRBV6-1 and TRBJ2-1, with no clear D. CDR1 is MNHNS, CDR2 SASEGT, per germline. The CDR3 extends over 13 amino acids. Trimming removed 7 bases at V and 0 bases at J, with 7 bases between.

This clonotype came up a few times. The chain combines TRBV10-3 with TRBJ2-2; TRBD2 matches at 12 bases. The CDR3 spans 15 residues. The germline gives CDR1 ENHRY, CDR2 SYGVKD. V gave up 4 bases and J gave up 3 bases; unmatched junction bases: 0. CDR3 DNA sequence: TGTGCCATCAGTGGGACTAGCGGGGACACCGGGGAGCTGTTTTTT. Translation gives CAISGTSGDTGELFF.

This clonotype was counted only a few times. V usage is TRBV12-3 or TRBV12-4 and J usage is TRBJ2-3; D not certain. The CDR3 runs to 18 residues. The V end was cut by 1 base, the J end by 2 bases, with 19 bases between. The CDR3 is CASSLGPLFAVNTDTQYF. In DNA, the CDR3 is TGTGCCAGCAGTTTAGGACCCCTATTCGCGGTGAACACAGATACGCAGTATTTT.

This clonotype was seen only a few times. This chain joins TRBV7-8 and TRBJ2-1; unclear D gene. Trimming removed 2 bases at V and 7 bases at J, with 18 bases between. The CDR3 sequence is 16 residues long. Germline assignment: CDR1 SGHVS and CDR2 FQNEAQ. The CDR3 sequence is CASSLSRPILRNEQFF. In DNA, the CDR3 is TGTGCCAGCAGCTTATCCAGGCCGATTTTGAGGAATGAGCAGTTCTTC.

A note on this clonotype: Just one base apart from a much larger clone, this may be a read error. The rearrangement joins TRBV10-3 to TRBJ2-5, with TRBD1 identical over 7 bases. The CDR3 spans 17 residues. Germline-derived CDR1 and CDR2 are ENHRY and SYGVKD. The CDR3 region has the DNA TGTGCCTTCAGTGACCGGGACAGAGCGCCCCTGAGAGAGACCCAGTACTTC. Translating gives CAFSDRDRAPLRETQYF.

The J gene is TRBJ2-5, the V gene TRBV29-1; the D gene is possibly TRBD2 (6 bases). Trimming stripped 7 bases from V and 2 bases from J, with 17 bases between. There are 14 residues in the CDR3. CDR1 and CDR2 from the germline V gene are SQVTM and ANQGSEA. This CDR3 is CSAVVAEPQETQYF. In nucleotides, the CDR3 is TGCAGCGCGGTGGTAGCGGAGCCTCAAGAGACCCAGTACTTC.

This clonotype showed up just a few times. The CDR3 region is CASSWMAGGLGETQYF. In DNA form, the CDR3 reads TGTGCCAGCAGTTGGATGGCGGGAGGGCTCGGTGAGACCCAGTACTTC. The chain has TRBV12-3 or TRBV12-4 and TRBJ2-5; TRBD2 agrees at 9 bases. The CDR3 loop spans 16 amino acids. V lost 4 bases to trimming and J lost 5 bases; unmatched junction nucleotides: 11.

This clonotype was seen at least ten times. J is TRBJ2-1 and V is TRBV7-3; D uncertain. The CDR3 extends over 14 amino acids. V lost 3 bases, J lost 8 bases, and 14 bases lay in between. Germline V gene sequence: CDR1 SGHTA, CDR2 FQGTGA. The CDR3 DNA follows: TGTGCCAGCAGCTTTGGTCCCTCGCCCGATGAGCAGTTCTTC. Residues: CASSFGPSPDEQFF.

The J gene is TRBJ1-2, the V gene TRBV5-1; tentative D call: TRBD1 (5 bases). CDR3 length: 13 residues. Germline CDR1 SGHRS, CDR2 YFSETQ. V was cut by 4 bases and J by 5 bases, with 12 bases left in between. In DNA, the CDR3 is TGCGCCAGCAGCCCCGGGACGGAATATGGCTACACCTTC. This gives the protein CASSPGTEYGYTF.

The V call is TRBV5-6, the J call TRBJ1-5, with TRBD1 matching 7 bases. The trim removed 1 base at V and 0 bases at J, leaving 13 bases unmatched. Germline V lookup: CDR1 SGHDT, CDR2 YYEEEE. The CDR3 runs 19 residues. CDR3 DNA: TGTGCCAGCAGCTTGTCGAGGGGGCGAGGGGCTTATAGCAATCAGCCCCAGCATTTT. It codes for CASSLSRGRGAYSNQPQHF.

This sequence joins TRBV7-3 and TRBJ2-5; 10 bases fit TRBD2. Germline V gene sequence: CDR1 SGHTA, CDR2 FQGTGA. V lost 5 bases, J lost 5 bases, and 2 bases stayed unmatched. This CDR3 region has 13 residues. The CDR3 region has the DNA TGTGCCAGCAGCCGAGCGGGAGGGGAGACCCAGTACTTC. Its translation: CASSRAGGETQYF.

The CDR3 spells CSARLTSGASDTQYF. The CDR3 nucleotides read TGCAGTGCTAGGCTGACTAGCGGGGCTTCAGATACGCAGTATTTT. The V call is TRBV20-1, the J call TRBJ2-3; 11 bases map to TRBD2. Per the germline V gene, CDR1 is DFQATT and CDR2 is SNEGSKA (reference sequence). V gave up 3 bases and J gave up 4 bases; unmatched junction bases: 6. The CDR3 has 15 amino acids.

A few counts support this clonotype. The V and J genes are TRBV10-1 and TRBJ2-3, with D possibly matching TRBD2 (6 bases). V shed 8 bases and J shed 2 bases, with 14 bases lying between them. Germline V gene sequence: CDR1 WNHNN, CDR2 SYGVQD (reference sequence). This CDR3 has 14 residues. This CDR3 reads CASRDSEFTDTQYF. CDR3 DNA: TGCGCCAGCCGGGACTCAGAATTCACAGATACGCAGTATTTT.

The chain joins TRBV7-2 to TRBJ2-1, with TRBD1 as a possible D gene (5 bases). This CDR3 has 13 residues. Germline CDR1 is SGHTA and CDR2 is FQGNSA. Trimming took off 0 bases at V and 11 bases at J, with 11 bases between the two ends. In nucleotides, the CDR3 is TGTGCCAGCAGCTTAGCTTATACAGGAAAGCAGTTCTTC. As protein: CASSLAYTGKQFF.

The V call is TRBV3-1, the J call TRBJ1-2; no firm D call. CDR1 is LGHDT and CDR2 is YNNKEL in the germline V gene (reference sequence). With 1 base removed from V and 0 bases from J, the gap between germline ends came to 6 bases. The CDR3 consists of 14 residues. CDR3 in DNA: TGTGCCAGCAGCCAAGGACGAGCTAACTATGGCTACACCTTC. Translated, it gives CASSQGRANYGYTF.

The chain combines TRBV2 with TRBJ2-7; 8 bases fit TRBD2. J gave up 13 bases and V 2 bases, and 10 bases lay outside the gene matches. Germline V gene data show CDR1 as SNHLY and CDR2 as FYNNEI. The CDR3 totals 13 residues. The CDR3: CASSELLADKRYF. Written as DNA, the CDR3 is TGTGCCAGCAGTGAATTACTAGCGGATAAGCGCTACTTC.

The rearrangement links TRBV29-1 to TRBJ2-1, with D perhaps given as TRBD1 or TRBD2 (6 bases each). CDR1 SQVTM and CDR2 ANQGSEA come from the germline V gene. Deletions cut 2 bases from V and 4 bases from J, with 12 bases between. The CDR3 loop spans 14 amino acids. The CDR3 bases are TGCAGCGTTGAAAGGGGGGCGGTGTACAATGAGCAGTTCTTC. Translated: CSVERGAVYNEQFF.

The chain combines TRBV5-1 with TRBJ1-6; tentative D call: TRBD1 (6 bases). V was pared by 4 bases and J by 0 bases, with 17 bases between. The CDR3 length is 18 residues. Germline V gives CDR1 SGHRS, CDR2 YFSETQ. CDR3 sequence: CASSAQGPSSSYNSPLHF. In nucleotides, the CDR3 is TGCGCCAGCAGCGCACAGGGACCTAGTAGCTCCTATAATTCACCCCTCCACTTT.

The rearrangement uses TRBV4-1 and TRBJ2-3; D is ambiguous. Germline assignment: CDR1 MGHRA and CDR2 YSYEKL. The CDR3 has 15 residues. V lost 1 base and J 0 bases, leaving 8 bases between the germline ends. DNA for the CDR3: TGCGCCAGCAGCCAAGGGCATCCTAGCACAGATACGCAGTATTTT. It translates to CASSQGHPSTDTQYF.

This clonotype was observed a few times. This sequence joins TRBV20-1 and TRBJ2-3, with D possibly matching TRBD1 (6 bases). Deletions cut 6 bases from V and 0 bases from J, with 16 bases between. The length of the CDR3 is 15 residues. Germline CDR1 reads DFQATT; CDR2 reads SNEGSKA (reference sequence). The CDR3 nucleotides are TGCAGTGCGACCCCGTCGACAGGCAGCACAGATACGCAGTATTTT. Protein: CSATPSTGSTDTQYF.

To note about this clonotype: This could be a read error, since a much larger clone is one nucleotide away. The rearrangement joins TRBV7-6 to TRBJ2-7; possibly TRBD1 for D (7 bases). CDR1 SGHVS and CDR2 FNYEAQ come from the germline V gene. The CDR3 spans 14 residues. Deletions cut 5 bases from V and 2 bases from J, with 13 bases between. The CDR3 loop reads CASSPRDRTYEQYF. The CDR3 nucleotides are TGTGCCAGCAGCCCGCGGGACAGAACCTACGAGCAGTACTTC.